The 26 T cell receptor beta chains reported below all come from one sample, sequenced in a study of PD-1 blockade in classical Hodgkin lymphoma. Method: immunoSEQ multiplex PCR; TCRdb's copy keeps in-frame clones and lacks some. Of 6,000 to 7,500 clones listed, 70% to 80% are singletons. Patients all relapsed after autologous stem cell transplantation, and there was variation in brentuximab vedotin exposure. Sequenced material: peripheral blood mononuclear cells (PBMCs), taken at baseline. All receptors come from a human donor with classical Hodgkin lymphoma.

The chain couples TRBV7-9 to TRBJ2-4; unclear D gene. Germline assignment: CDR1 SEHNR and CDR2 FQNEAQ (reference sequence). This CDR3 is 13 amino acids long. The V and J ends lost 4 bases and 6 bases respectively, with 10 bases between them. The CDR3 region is CASSSTTRNIQYF. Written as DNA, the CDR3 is TGTGCCAGCAGCTCCACCACTCGAAACATTCAGTACTTC.

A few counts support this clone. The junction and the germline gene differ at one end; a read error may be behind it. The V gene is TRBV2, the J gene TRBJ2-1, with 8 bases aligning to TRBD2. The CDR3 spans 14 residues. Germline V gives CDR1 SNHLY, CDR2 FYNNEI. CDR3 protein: CASNEAGARNEQFF. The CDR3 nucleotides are TGTGCCAGCAATGAAGCGGGAGCGCGGAATGAGCAGTTCTTC. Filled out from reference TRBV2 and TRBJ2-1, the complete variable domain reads EPEVTQTPSHQVTQMGQEVILRCVPISNHLYFYWYRQILGQKVEFLVSFYNNEISEKSEIFDDQFSVERPDGSNFTLKIRSTKLEDSAMYFCASNEAGARNEQFFGPGTRLTVL.

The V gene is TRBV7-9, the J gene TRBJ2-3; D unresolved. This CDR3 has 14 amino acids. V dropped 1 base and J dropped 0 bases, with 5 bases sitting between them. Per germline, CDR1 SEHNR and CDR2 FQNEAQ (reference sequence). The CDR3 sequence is CASSLGFSTDTQYF. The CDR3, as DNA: TGTGCCAGCAGCTTAGGGTTTAGCACAGATACGCAGTATTTT.

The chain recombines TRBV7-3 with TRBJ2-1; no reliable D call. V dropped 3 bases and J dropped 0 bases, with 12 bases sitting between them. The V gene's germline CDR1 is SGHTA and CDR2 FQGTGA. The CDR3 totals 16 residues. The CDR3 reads CASSLTPSSSYNEQFF. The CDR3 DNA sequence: TGTGCCAGCAGCTTGACACCAAGCAGCTCCTACAATGAGCAGTTCTTC.

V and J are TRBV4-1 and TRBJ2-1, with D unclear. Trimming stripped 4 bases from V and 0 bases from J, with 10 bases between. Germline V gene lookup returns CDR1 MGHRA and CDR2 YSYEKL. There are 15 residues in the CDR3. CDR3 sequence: CASSPEVTSYNEQFF. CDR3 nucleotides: TGCGCCAGCAGCCCGGAAGTGACCTCCTACAATGAGCAGTTCTTC.

DNA of the CDR3: TGCGCCAGCAGCCCGGACGGAAACTATGGCTACACCTTC. It translates to CASSPDGNYGYTF. The chain joins TRBV5-1 to TRBJ1-2; D is ambiguous. Germline V gives CDR1 SGHRS, CDR2 YFSETQ. V lost 4 bases and J 2 bases, leaving 9 bases between the germline ends. The CDR3 has 13 residues.

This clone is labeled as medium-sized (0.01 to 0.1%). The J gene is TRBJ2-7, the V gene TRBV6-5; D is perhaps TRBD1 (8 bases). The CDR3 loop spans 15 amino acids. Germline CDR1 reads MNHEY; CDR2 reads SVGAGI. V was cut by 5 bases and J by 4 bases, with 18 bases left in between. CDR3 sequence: CASSPPQGGFYEQYF. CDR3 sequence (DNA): TGTGCCAGCAGTCCCCCACAGGGGGGGTTTTACGAGCAGTACTTC.

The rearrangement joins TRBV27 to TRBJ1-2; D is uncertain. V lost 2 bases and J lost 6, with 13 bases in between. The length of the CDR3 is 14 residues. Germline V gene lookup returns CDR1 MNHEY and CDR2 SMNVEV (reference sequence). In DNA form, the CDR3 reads TGTGCCAGCAGTTTAAGTCCAGGACCCAATGGCTACACCTTC. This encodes CASSLSPGPNGYTF.

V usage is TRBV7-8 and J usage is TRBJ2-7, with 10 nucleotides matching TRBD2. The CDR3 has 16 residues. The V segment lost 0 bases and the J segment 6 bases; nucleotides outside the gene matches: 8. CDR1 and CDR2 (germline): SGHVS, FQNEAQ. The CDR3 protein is CASSLALLAGVGEQYF. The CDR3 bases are TGTGCCAGCAGCTTAGCGCTCCTAGCGGGAGTTGGCGAGCAGTACTTC.

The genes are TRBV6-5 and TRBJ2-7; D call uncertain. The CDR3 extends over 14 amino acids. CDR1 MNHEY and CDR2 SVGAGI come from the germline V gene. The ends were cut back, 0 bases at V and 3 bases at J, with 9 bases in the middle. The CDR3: CASSYSRSHYEQYF. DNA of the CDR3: TGTGCCAGCAGTTACTCGCGGTCCCACTACGAGCAGTACTTC.

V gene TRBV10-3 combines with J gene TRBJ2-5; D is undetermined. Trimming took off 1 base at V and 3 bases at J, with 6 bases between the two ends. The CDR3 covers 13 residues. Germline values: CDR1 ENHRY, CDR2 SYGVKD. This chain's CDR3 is CAISELIEETQYF. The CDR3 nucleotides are TGTGCCATCAGTGAGTTGATAGAAGAGACCCAGTACTTC.

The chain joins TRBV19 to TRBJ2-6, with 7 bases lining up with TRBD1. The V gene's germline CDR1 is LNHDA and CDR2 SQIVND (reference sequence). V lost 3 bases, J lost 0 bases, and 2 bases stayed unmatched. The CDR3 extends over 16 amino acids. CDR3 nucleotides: TGTGCCAGTAGTATGGGACAGACCTCTGGGGCCAACGTCCTGACTTTC. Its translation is CASSMGQTSGANVLTF.

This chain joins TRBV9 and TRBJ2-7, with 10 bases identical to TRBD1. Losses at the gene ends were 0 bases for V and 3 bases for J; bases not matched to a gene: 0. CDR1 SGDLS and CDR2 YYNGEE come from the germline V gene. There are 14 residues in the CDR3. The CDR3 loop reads CASSVGDRGYEQYF. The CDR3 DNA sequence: TGTGCCAGCAGCGTAGGGGACAGGGGCTACGAGCAGTACTTC.

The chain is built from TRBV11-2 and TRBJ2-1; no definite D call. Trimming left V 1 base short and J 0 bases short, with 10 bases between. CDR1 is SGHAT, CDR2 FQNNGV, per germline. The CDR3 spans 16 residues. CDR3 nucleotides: TGTGCCAGCAGCTTAGCGGCCTCGAGCTCCTACAATGAGCAGTTCTTC. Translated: CASSLAASSSYNEQFF.

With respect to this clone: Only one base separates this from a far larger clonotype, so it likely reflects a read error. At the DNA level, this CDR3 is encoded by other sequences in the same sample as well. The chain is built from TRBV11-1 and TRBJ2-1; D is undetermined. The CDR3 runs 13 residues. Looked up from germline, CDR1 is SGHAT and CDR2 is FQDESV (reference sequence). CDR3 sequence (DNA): TGTGCCAGCAGTTTAGATATTGGGTGGGAGCAGTTCTTC. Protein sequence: CASSLDIGWEQFF.

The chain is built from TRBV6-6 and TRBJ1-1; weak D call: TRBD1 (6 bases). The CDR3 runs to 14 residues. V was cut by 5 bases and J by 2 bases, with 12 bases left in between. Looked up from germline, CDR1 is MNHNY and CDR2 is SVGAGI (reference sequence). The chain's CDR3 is CASSQGQQNTEAFF. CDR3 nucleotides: TGTGCCAGCAGTCAGGGACAACAAAACACTGAAGCTTTCTTT.

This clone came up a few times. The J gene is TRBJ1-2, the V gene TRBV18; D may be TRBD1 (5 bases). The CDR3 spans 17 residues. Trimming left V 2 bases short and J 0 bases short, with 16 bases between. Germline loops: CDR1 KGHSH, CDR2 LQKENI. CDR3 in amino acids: CASSPSLGTATNYGYTF. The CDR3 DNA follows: TGTGCCAGCTCACCATCCTTAGGGACGGCCACTAACTATGGCTACACCTTC.

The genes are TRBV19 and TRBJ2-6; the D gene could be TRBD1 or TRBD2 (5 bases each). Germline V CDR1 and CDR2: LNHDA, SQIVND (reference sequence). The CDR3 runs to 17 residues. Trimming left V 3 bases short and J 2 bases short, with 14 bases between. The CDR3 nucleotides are TGTGCCAGTAGTATGGGGGACCGAAAGGCTGGGGCCAACGTCCTGACTTTC. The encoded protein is CASSMGDRKAGANVLTF. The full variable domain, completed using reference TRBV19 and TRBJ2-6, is DGGITQSPKYLFRKEGQNVTLSCEQNLNHDAMYWYRQDPGQGLRLIYYSQIVNDFQKGDIAEGYSVSREKKESFPLTVTSAQKNPTAFYLCASSMGDRKAGANVLTFGAGSRLTVL.

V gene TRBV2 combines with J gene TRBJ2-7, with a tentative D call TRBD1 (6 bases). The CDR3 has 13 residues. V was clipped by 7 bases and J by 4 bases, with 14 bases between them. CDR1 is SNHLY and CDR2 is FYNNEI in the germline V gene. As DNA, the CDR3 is TGTGCCAGCAAAATGCCCAGGGGATACGAGCAGTACTTC. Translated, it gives CASKMPRGYEQYF.

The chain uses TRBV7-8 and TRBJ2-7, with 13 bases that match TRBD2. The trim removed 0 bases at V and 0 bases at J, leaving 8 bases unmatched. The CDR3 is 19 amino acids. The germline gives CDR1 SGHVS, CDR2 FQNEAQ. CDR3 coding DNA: TGTGCCAGCAGCTTAGCCTTTTGGACTAGCGGGAGTAGCTCCTACGAGCAGTACTTC. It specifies CASSLAFWTSGSSSYEQYF.

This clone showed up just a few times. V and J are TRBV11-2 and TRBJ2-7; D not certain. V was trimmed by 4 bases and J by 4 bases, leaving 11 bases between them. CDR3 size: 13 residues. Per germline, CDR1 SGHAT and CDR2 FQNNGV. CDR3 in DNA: TGTGCCAGCAGCTCTAGGACCTCGTACGAGCAGTACTTC. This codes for CASSSRTSYEQYF.

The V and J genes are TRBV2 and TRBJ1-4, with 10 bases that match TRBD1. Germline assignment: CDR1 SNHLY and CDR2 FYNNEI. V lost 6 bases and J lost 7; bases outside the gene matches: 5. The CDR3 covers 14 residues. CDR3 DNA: TGTGCCAGCAGCGACAGGGGGCCGGGTGAAAAACTGTTTTTT. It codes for CASSDRGPGEKLFF.

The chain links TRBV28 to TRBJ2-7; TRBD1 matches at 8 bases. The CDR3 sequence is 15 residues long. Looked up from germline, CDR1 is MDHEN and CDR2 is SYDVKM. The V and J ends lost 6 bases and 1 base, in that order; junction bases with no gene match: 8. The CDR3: CASSPRTGKSYEQYF. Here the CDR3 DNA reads TGTGCCAGCAGCCCCCGGACAGGGAAGTCCTACGAGCAGTACTTC. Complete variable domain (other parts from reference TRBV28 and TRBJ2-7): DVKVTQSSRYLVKRTGEKVFLECVQDMDHENMFWYRQDPGLGLRLIYFSYDVKMKEKGDIPEGYSVSREKKERFSLILESASTNQTSMYLCASSPRTGKSYEQYFGPGTRLTVT.

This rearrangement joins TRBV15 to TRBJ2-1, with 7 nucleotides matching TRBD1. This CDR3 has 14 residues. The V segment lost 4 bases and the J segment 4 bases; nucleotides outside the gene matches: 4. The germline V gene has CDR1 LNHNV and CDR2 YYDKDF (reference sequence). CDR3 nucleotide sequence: TGTGCCACCAGCATTCCGGGACAGTACAATGAGCAGTTCTTC. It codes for CATSIPGQYNEQFF.

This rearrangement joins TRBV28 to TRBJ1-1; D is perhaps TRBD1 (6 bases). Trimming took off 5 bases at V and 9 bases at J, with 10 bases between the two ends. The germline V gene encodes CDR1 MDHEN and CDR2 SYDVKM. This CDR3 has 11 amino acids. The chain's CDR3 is CASSVRDKAFF. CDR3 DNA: TGTGCCAGCAGTGTCCGGGACAAAGCTTTCTTT.

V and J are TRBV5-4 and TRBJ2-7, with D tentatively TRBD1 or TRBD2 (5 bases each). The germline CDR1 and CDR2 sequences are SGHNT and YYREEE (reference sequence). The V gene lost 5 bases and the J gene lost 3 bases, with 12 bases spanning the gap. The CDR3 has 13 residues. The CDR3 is CASRPGTNYEQYF. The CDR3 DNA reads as TGTGCCAGCAGGCCCGGGACGAACTACGAGCAGTACTTC.